What follows describes a single T cell receptor beta chain. Its target is not known. Each PCR reaction had synthetic TCR analog templates spiked into it. Libraries were prepared by immunoSEQ multiplex PCR; TCRdb keeps only in-frame clonotypes and omits some of them. The sample gives 60,000 to 75,000 clones, 75% to 90% of which show up once; about 15% is in the top ten. This record comes from a study of PD-L1 blockade in urothelial cancer. The CDR3 covers 19 residues. V lost 5 bases to trimming and J lost 4 bases; unmatched junction nucleotides: 18. Germline V lookup: CDR1 LNHDA, CDR2 SQIVND (reference sequence). The time point: pretreatment peripheral blood. The study's findings and limits: Stronger expansion of tumor-associated clones in blood at 3 weeks distinguished durable-benefit patients.

The chain links TRBV19 to TRBJ2-1, with TRBD2 matching 9 bases. The TCR originated in a man aged 55 to 70 with urothelial cancer. This material consisted of PBMCs, taken around atezolizumab (anti-PD-L1) treatment. CDR3 in amino acids: CASSGKWSAGGRLYNEQFF. The CDR3 DNA sequence: TGTGCCAGTAGTGGAAAATGGTCCGCGGGGGGGCGACTATACAATGAGCAGTTCTTC.